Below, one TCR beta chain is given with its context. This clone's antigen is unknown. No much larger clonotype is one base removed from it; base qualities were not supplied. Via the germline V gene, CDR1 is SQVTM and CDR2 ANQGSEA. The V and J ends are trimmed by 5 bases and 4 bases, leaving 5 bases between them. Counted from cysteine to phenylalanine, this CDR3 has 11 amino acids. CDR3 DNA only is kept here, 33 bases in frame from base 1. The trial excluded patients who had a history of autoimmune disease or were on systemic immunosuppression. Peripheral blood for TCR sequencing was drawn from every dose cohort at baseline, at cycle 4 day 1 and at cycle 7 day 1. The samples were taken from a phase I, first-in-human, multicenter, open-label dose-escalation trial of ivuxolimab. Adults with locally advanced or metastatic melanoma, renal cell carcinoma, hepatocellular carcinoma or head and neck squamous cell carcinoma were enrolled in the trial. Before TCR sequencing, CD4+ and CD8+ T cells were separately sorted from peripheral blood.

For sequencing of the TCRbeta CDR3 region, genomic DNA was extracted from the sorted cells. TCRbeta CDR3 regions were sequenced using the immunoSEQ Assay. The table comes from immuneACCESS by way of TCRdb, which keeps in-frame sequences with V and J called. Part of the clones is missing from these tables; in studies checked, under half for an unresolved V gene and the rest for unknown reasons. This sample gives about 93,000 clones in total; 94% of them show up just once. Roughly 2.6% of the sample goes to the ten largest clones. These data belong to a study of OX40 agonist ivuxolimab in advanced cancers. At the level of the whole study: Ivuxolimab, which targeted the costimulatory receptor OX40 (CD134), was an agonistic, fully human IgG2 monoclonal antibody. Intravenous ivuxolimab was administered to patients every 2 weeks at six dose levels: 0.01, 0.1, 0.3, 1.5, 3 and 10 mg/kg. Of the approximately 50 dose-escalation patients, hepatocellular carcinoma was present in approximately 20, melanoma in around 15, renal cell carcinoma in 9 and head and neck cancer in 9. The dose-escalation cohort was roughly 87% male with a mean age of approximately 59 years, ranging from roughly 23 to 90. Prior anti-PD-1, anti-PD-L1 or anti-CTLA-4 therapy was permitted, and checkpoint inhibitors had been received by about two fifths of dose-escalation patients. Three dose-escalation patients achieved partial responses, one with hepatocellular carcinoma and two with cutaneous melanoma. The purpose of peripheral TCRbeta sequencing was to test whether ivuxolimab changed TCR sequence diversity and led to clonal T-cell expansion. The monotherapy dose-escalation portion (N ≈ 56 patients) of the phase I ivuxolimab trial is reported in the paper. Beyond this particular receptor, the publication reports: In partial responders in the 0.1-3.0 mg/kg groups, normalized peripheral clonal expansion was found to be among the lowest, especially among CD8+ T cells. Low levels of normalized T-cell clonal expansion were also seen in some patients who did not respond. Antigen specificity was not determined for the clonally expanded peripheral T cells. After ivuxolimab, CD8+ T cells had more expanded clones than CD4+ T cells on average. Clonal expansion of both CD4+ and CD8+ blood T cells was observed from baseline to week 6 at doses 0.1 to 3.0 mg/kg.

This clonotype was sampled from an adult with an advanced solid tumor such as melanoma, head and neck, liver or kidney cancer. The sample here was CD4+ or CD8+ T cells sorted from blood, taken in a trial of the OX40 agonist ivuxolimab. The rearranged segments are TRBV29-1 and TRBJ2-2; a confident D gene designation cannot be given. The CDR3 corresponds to CSVRFTGELFF. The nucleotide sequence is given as TGCAGCGTTCGGTTCACCGGGGAGCTGTTTTTT.